The rows below give T cell receptor beta chains drawn from one sample of a study of blood T cell repertoires in COVID-19. The repertoire was sequenced with immunoSEQ multiplex PCR; TCRdb's copy has only in-frame clones and lacks some. The profile shows about 200,000 clones, 90% to 95% of them singletons. Sequenced: peripheral blood. The receptors come from a man between 25 and 39 years old with COVID-19, enrolled during active disease. Each CDR3 is given with its conserved first and last residue. A D gene is named only where the DNA matches it firmly. Not all rows give a size; the values are once, few, many and, for expanded clones, a class.

J: TRBJ1-1
D: NA
V: TRBV7-3
size: NA
CDR3: CASSLAGDGSTEAFF
DNA: TGTGCCAGCAGCTTAGCAGGGGATGGGAGCACTGAAGCTTTCTTT

J: TRBJ2-5
D: NA
V: TRBV7-9
size: NA
CDR3: CASSHRSGEETQYF
DNA: TGTGCCAGCAGCCATAGATCGGGGGAAGAGACCCAGTACTTC

J: TRBJ1-3
D: NA
V: TRBV30
size: NA
CDR3: CAWSRVAGNTIYF
DNA: TGTGCCTGGAGTCGGGTGGCTGGAAACACCATATATTTT

J: TRBJ1-2
D: TRBD1
V: TRBV18
size: NA
CDR3: CASSQTAPGQGAQGYTF
DNA: TGTGCCAGCTCACAAACGGCTCCGGGACAGGGGGCGCAGGGCTACACCTTC

J: TRBJ1-1
D: TRBD1
V: TRBV6-1
size: NA
CDR3: CASSEVVGVRGKEEAFF
DNA: TGTGCCAGCAGTGAAGTGGTGGGTGTCAGGGGGAAGGAAGAAGCTTTCTTT

J: TRBJ2-3
D: NA
V: TRBV21-1
size: NA
CDR3: CASSKAEQGRPTDTQYF
DNA: TGTGCCAGCAGCAAAGCGGAACAGGGGCGACCGACAGATACGCAGTATTTT

J: TRBJ1-5
D: NA
V: TRBV5-1
size: NA
CDR3: CASSLGQENQPQHF
DNA: TGCGCCAGCAGCTTGGGACAGGAGAATCAGCCCCAGCATTTT

J: TRBJ1-3
D: TRBD1
V: TRBV5-6
size: NA
CDR3: CASSSDGGTGPGNTIYF
DNA: TGTGCCAGCAGCTCCGATGGGGGGACAGGTCCTGGAAACACCATATATTTT

J: TRBJ1-6
D: NA
V: TRBV2
size: NA
CDR3: CASTIQVNSPLHF
DNA: TGTGCCAGCACCATACAGGTTAATTCACCCCTCCACTTT

J: TRBJ1-4
D: TRBD1
V: TRBV5-1
size: NA
CDR3: CASSFQGQDEKLFF
DNA: TGCGCCAGCAGCTTCCAAGGACAGGATGAAAAACTGTTTTTT

J: TRBJ2-2
D: NA
V: TRBV5-4
size: NA
CDR3: CASSPTGKNTGELFF
DNA: TGTGCCAGCAGCCCAACAGGGAAGAACACCGGGGAGCTGTTTTTT

J: TRBJ1-1
D: TRBD1
V: TRBV7-3
size: NA
CDR3: CASKETGLTEAFF
DNA: TGTGCCAGCAAAGAGACAGGGCTCACTGAAGCTTTCTTT

J: TRBJ1-4
D: NA
V: TRBV19
size: NA
CDR3: CASTSLTNEKLFF
DNA: TGTGCCAGTACTAGCCTTACTAATGAAAAACTGTTTTTT

J: TRBJ1-2
D: NA
V: TRBV3-1/TRBV3-2
size: NA
CDR3: CASSQDRDGYTF
DNA: TGTGCCAGCAGCCAAGACAGGGATGGCTACACCTTC

J: TRBJ1-6
D: TRBD1
V: TRBV9
size: NA
CDR3: CASSPGTGGDGAPLHF
DNA: TGTGCCAGCAGCCCCGGGACAGGGGGCGATGGGGCACCCCTCCACTTT

J: TRBJ1-5
D: TRBD1
V: TRBV18
size: NA
CDR3: CASSPPTGVRGNQPQHF
DNA: TGTGCCAGCTCACCACCGACAGGGGTACGGGGCAATCAGCCCCAGCATTTT

J: TRBJ1-6
D: TRBD1
V: TRBV6-5
size: NA
CDR3: CASSYSTGGDSPLHF
DNA: TGTGCCAGCAGTTACTCGACAGGGGGCGATTCACCCCTCCACTTT

J: TRBJ2-5
D: TRBD2
V: TRBV4-1
size: NA
CDR3: CASSQGGGGVQETQYF
DNA: TGCGCCAGCAGCCAAGGCGGCGGGGGGGTCCAAGAGACCCAGTACTTC

J: TRBJ1-5
D: NA
V: TRBV6-5
size: once
CDR3: CASSYAAVNQPQHF
DNA: TGTGCCAGCAGTTACGCGGCAGTCAATCAGCCCCAGCATTTT

J: TRBJ2-7
D: NA
V: TRBV12-3/TRBV12-4
size: few
CDR3: CASSSTYEQYF
DNA: TGTGCCAGCAGTTCAACCTACGAGCAGTACTTC

J: TRBJ2-2
D: NA
V: TRBV12-3/TRBV12-4
size: NA
CDR3: CASSSYTGELFF
DNA: TGTGCCAGCAGCTCCTACACCGGGGAGCTGTTTTTT

J: TRBJ1-2
D: TRBD1
V: TRBV27
size: once
CDR3: CASSSRQGAAYGYTF
DNA: TGTGCCAGCAGTTCCCGACAGGGGGCCGCCTATGGCTACACCTTC

J: TRBJ2-3
D: NA
V: TRBV5-4
size: NA
CDR3: CASSLEGVDTQYF
DNA: TGTGCCAGCAGCTTGGAAGGAGTTGATACGCAGTATTTT

J: TRBJ2-3
D: NA
V: TRBV5-1
size: NA
CDR3: CASSFVGAARAGDTQYF
DNA: TGCGCCAGCAGCTTTGTGGGAGCGGCCCGGGCGGGAGATACGCAGTATTTT

J: TRBJ1-2
D: TRBD1
V: TRBV2
size: NA
CDR3: CASSVTGQGFGYTF
DNA: TGTGCCAGCAGTGTTACGGGACAGGGTTTTGGCTACACCTTC

J: TRBJ2-2
D: NA
V: TRBV6-5
size: NA
CDR3: CATQMVTGTGELFF
DNA: TGTGCCACCCAAATGGTCACGGGGACCGGGGAGCTGTTTTTT

J: TRBJ1-5
D: TRBD1
V: TRBV6-5
size: NA
CDR3: CASTTGGDQPQHF
DNA: TGTGCCAGCACTACAGGGGGCGATCAGCCCCAGCATTTT

J: TRBJ2-7
D: NA
V: TRBV6-5
size: NA
CDR3: CASSYSDRYSYEQYF
DNA: TGTGCCAGCAGTTATTCGGACAGATACTCCTACGAGCAGTACTTC

J: TRBJ2-2
D: NA
V: TRBV7-3
size: NA
CDR3: CASSLVRGELFF
DNA: TGTGCCAGCAGCTTAGTTCGCGGGGAGCTGTTTTTT

J: TRBJ2-1
D: NA
V: TRBV9
size: NA
CDR3: CASSVGSRGANNEQFF
DNA: TGTGCCAGCAGCGTAGGTAGTCGGGGGGCGAATAATGAGCAGTTCTTC

J: TRBJ2-1
D: TRBD2
V: TRBV5-5
size: NA
CDR3: CASSLAGYYNEQFF
DNA: TGTGCCAGCAGCCTAGCGGGTTACTACAATGAGCAGTTCTTC

J: TRBJ1-5
D: NA
V: TRBV19
size: NA
CDR3: CASSIRGGAAQPQHF
DNA: TGTGCCAGTAGTATACGGGGGGGGGCAGCTCAGCCCCAGCATTTT

J: TRBJ1-2
D: NA
V: TRBV19
size: NA
CDR3: CASSSLSGSAAYGYTF
DNA: TGTGCCAGTAGTTCCCTCTCCGGGAGTGCGGCCTATGGCTACACCTTC

J: TRBJ2-2
D: TRBD2
V: TRBV5-1
size: NA
CDR3: CASSSGTSGNTGELFF
DNA: TGCGCCAGCAGCTCTGGGACTAGCGGGAACACCGGGGAGCTGTTTTTT

J: TRBJ1-2
D: NA
V: TRBV7-9
size: NA
CDR3: CASSFPFDSFYTF
DNA: TGTGCCAGCAGCTTCCCTTTTGACAGTTTCTACACCTTC

J: TRBJ1-3
D: NA
V: TRBV3-1/TRBV3-2
size: NA
CDR3: CASSLPTGTSGNTIYF
DNA: TGTGCCAGCAGCCTTCCCACAGGGACCTCTGGAAACACCATATATTTT

J: TRBJ1-1
D: NA
V: TRBV10-2
size: NA
CDR3: CASSAESGTEAFF
DNA: TGCGCCAGCAGCGCGGAGTCGGGCACTGAAGCTTTCTTT

J: TRBJ2-5
D: TRBD1
V: TRBV29-1
size: NA
CDR3: CSVYRGTQYF
DNA: TGCAGCGTTTACAGGGGGACCCAGTACTTC

J: TRBJ1-6
D: NA
V: TRBV6-1
size: NA
CDR3: CASSGGSRQDNSPLHF
DNA: TGTGCCAGCAGTGGTGGGAGTCGACAGGATAATTCACCCCTCCACTTT

J: TRBJ1-2
D: NA
V: TRBV6-5
size: NA
CDR3: CATTMEADVYGYTF
DNA: TGTGCCACCACCATGGAGGCGGATGTCTATGGCTACACCTTC

J: TRBJ1-1
D: NA
V: TRBV7-3
size: NA
CDR3: CASSLRADTEAFF
DNA: TGTGCCAGCAGCTTAAGAGCGGACACTGAAGCTTTCTTT

J: TRBJ1-2
D: NA
V: TRBV7-9
size: NA
CDR3: CASSLADINYGYTF
DNA: TGTGCCAGCAGCTTAGCCGACATTAACTATGGCTACACCTTC

J: TRBJ1-6
D: TRBD1
V: TRBV5-4
size: few
CDR3: CASSLGQGNSPLHF
DNA: TGTGCCAGCAGCTTGGGACAGGGTAATTCACCCCTCCACTTT

J: TRBJ2-1
D: NA
V: TRBV25-1
size: NA
CDR3: CASSLGGQGRNEQFF
DNA: TGTGCCAGCAGTCTGGGGGGGCAGGGGAGGAATGAGCAGTTCTTC

J: TRBJ1-1
D: NA
V: TRBV7-9
size: NA
CDR3: CASSLDTWNTEAFF
DNA: TGTGCCAGCAGCTTGGACACGTGGAACACTGAAGCTTTCTTT

J: TRBJ2-3
D: NA
V: TRBV11-1
size: NA
CDR3: CASSLRDTGDTQYF
DNA: TGTGCCAGCAGCTTAAGGGACACAGGGGATACGCAGTATTTT